Sequencing of this TCR beta chain was carried out in a study of OX40 agonist ivuxolimab in advanced cancers. Study at large: Ivuxolimab, an agonistic anti-OX40 (CD134) antibody, was given to patients. Whole-study findings and limits: More expanded clones were seen, on average, in CD8+ T cells than in CD4+.

The table came from immunoSEQ multiplex PCR; TCRdb's copy has only in-frame clones and leaves some out. The sample has about 55,000 clones; approximately 84% are singletons. CDR1 is SEHNR and CDR2 is FQNEAQ in the germline V gene (reference sequence). This CDR3 spans 12 amino acids. With V trimmed by 6 bases and J by 8 bases, 5 bases remained unmatched. This clone occurred once. The antigen is unknown. Patients were excluded for autoimmune disease history or systemic immunosuppression. Sequenced here: CD4+ or CD8+ T cells sorted from blood, sampled in a trial of the OX40 agonist ivuxolimab. The receptor's source is an adult with an advanced solid tumor such as melanoma, head and neck, liver or kidney cancer. The rearrangement joins TRBV7-9 to TRBJ1-2, with 8 bases that match TRBD1. CDR3 in amino acids: CASRTGAMGYTF. The CDR3 bases are TGTGCCAGCAGGACAGGGGCCATGGGCTACACCTTC. Full variable domain (rest looked up from reference TRBV7-9 and TRBJ1-2): DTGVSQNPRHKITKRGQNVTFRCDPISEHNRLYWYRQTLGQGPEFLTYFQNEAQLEKSRLLSDRFSAERPKGSFSTLEIQRTEQGDSAMYLCASRTGAMGYTFGSGTRLTVV.